This T cell receptor (beta chain) came from a study of OX40 agonist ivuxolimab in advanced cancers. The wider study: Those enrolled were approximately 78% male, with a mean age of about 60 years and ages from about 20 to 85.

Sequencing used immunoSEQ multiplex PCR; TCRdb keeps in-frame clones, though not all of them. The table shows about 82,000 clones, with less than 85% occurring only once. The CDR3 runs 14 residues. Germline lookup yields CDR1 SGHVS and CDR2 FQNEAQ. Between the trimmed V and J ends, which lost 2 bases and 0 bases, there was a span of 8 bases. Study-level findings and limits: Averaged across samples, CD8+ T cells carried more expanded clones than CD4+ did.

Of note for this clone: The target antigen is unknown.

The starting material was CD4+ or CD8+ T cells sorted from blood, obtained in a trial of the OX40 agonist ivuxolimab. The chain recombines TRBV7-8 with TRBJ2-7; the D is unclear. The TCR was taken from an adult with an advanced solid tumor such as melanoma, head and neck, liver or kidney cancer. The CDR3 here is CASSLSSRSYEQYF. In DNA form, the CDR3 reads TGTGCCAGCAGCTTAAGTTCTCGCTCCTACGAGCAGTACTTC.